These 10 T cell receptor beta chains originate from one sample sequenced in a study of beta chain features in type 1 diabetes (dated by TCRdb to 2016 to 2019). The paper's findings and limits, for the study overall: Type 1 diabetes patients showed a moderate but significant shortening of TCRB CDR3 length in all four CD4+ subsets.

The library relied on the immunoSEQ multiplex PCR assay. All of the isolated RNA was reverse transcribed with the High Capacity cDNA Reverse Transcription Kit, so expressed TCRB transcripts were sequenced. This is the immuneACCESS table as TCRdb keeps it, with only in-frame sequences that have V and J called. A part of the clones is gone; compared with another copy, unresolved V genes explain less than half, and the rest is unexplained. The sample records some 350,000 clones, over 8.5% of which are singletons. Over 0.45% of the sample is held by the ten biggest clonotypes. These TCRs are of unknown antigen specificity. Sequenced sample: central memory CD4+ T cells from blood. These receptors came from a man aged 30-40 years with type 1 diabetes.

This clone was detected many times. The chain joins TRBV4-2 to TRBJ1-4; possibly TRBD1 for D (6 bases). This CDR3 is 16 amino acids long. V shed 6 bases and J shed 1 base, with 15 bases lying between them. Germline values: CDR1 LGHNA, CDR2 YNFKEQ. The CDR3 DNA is TGTGCCAGCAGTCTCGCTCTACAGGGAACTAATGAAAAACTGTTTTTT. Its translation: CASSLALQGTNEKLFF.

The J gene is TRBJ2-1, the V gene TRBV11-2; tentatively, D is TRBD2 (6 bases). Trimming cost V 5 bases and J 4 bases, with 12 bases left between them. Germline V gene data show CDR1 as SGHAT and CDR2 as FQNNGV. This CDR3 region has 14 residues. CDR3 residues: CASSPSAGYNEQFF. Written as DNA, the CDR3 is TGTGCCAGCAGCCCCTCTGCGGGGTACAATGAGCAGTTCTTC.

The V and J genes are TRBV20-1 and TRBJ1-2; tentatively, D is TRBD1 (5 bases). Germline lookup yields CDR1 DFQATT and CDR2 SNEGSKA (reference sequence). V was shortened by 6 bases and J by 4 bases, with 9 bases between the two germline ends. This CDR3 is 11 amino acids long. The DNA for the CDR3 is TGCAGTGCGGTGGGGGTCTATGGCTACACCTTC. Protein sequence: CSAVGVYGYTF.

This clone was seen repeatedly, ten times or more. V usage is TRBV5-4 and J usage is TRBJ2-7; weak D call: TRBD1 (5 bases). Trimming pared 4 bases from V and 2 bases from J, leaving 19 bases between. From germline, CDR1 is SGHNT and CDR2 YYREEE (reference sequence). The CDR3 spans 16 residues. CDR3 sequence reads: CASSAAGSGWAYEQYF. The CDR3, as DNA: TGTGCCAGCAGCGCCGCAGGGTCAGGCTGGGCCTACGAGCAGTACTTC.

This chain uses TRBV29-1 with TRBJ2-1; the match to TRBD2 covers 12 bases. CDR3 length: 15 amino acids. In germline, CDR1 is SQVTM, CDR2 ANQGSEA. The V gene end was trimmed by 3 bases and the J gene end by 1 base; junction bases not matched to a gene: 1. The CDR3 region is CSVDLAGGSYNEQFF. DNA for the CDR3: TGCAGCGTTGACCTAGCGGGAGGGTCCTACAATGAGCAGTTCTTC.

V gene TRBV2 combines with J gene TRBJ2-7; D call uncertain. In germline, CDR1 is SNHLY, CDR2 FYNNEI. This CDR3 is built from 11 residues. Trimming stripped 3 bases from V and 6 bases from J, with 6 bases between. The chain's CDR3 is CASSDDAEQYF. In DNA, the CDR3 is TGTGCCAGCAGTGATGATGCCGAGCAGTACTTC. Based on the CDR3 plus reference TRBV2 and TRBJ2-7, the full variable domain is EPEVTQTPSHQVTQMGQEVILRCVPISNHLYFYWYRQILGQKVEFLVSFYNNEISEKSEIFDDQFSVERPDGSNFTLKIRSTKLEDSAMYFCASSDDAEQYFGPGTRLTVT.

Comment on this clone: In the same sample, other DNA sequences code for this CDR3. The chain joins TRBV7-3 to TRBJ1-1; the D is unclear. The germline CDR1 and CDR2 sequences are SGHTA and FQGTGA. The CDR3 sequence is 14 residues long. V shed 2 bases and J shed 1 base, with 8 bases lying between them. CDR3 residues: CASSLSAGNTEAFF. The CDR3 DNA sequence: TGTGCCAGCAGCTTATCTGCAGGGAACACTGAAGCTTTCTTT.

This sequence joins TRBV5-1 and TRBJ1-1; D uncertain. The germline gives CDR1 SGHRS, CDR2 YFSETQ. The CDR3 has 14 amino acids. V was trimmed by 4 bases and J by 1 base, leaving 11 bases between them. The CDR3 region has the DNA TGCGCCAGCAGCCTCAGCTCAACGAACACTGAAGCTTTCTTT. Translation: CASSLSSTNTEAFF.

The CDR3 region is CASSSPGTNSYEQYF. CDR3 nucleotide sequence: TGTGCCAGCAGTTCCCCCGGGACAAACTCCTACGAGCAGTACTTC. The genes are TRBV28 and TRBJ2-7, with D possibly TRBD1 on 6 matching bases. Trimming removed 4 bases from V and 0 bases from J, with 13 bases in between. Germline values: CDR1 MDHEN, CDR2 SYDVKM. The CDR3 has 15 amino acids.

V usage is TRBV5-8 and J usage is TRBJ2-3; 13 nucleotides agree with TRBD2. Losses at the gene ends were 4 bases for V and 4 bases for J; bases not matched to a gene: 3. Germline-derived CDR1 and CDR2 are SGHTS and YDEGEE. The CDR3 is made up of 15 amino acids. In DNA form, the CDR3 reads TGTGCCAGCAGCCGACTAGCGGGAGGCCCAGATACGCAGTATTTT. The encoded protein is CASSRLAGGPDTQYF.